A single sample gave rise to the 29 T cell receptor beta chains below, sequenced in a study of PD-L1 blockade in urothelial cancer. Only in-frame clones appear in the TCRdb table, and some are missing; sequencing was by immunoSEQ multiplex PCR. The table shows roughly 77,000 clones, with about four fifths occurring only once. This sample's time point: pretreatment peripheral blood. This specimen consisted of PBMCs, obtained around atezolizumab (anti-PD-L1) treatment. Receptor source: a woman aged 70-85 years with urothelial cancer.

In nucleotides, the CDR3 is TGCAGCGTTGACAGGGGAGTAAGGACTGAAGCTTTCTTT. Translated, it gives CSVDRGVRTEAFF. The chain employs TRBV29-1 and TRBJ1-1; maybe TRBD1 (6 bases). The V and J ends lost 3 bases and 5 bases respectively, with 13 bases between them. The CDR3 has 13 amino acids. CDR1 and CDR2 (germline): SQVTM, ANQGSEA.

DNA for the CDR3: TGTGCCAGCAGCCTAGAGAGGACTAGTTCCTACAATGAGCAGTTCTTC. Translated, it gives CASSLERTSSYNEQFF. This chain uses TRBV5-6 with TRBJ2-1, with 7 positions matching TRBD2. Germline values: CDR1 SGHDT, CDR2 YYEEEE. With 4 bases clipped from V and 1 base from J, the junction kept 8 bases outside the gene matches. The CDR3 consists of 16 residues.

In its sample, this clone was seen once. CDR3 bases: TGCGCCAGCAGACCCCTACAGGGGTCCAATTCACCCCTCCACTTT. This gives the protein CASRPLQGSNSPLHF. The chain combines TRBV5-1 with TRBJ1-6, with TRBD1 matching 7 bases. Germline CDR1 is SGHRS and CDR2 is YFSETQ. The CDR3 runs to 15 residues. J was trimmed by 7 bases and V by 5 bases; bases with no gene match: 9.

V is TRBV4-1 and J is TRBJ2-1, with 12 positions matching TRBD2. This CDR3 is built from 17 residues. Germline V gene sequence: CDR1 MGHRA, CDR2 YSYEKL. V was pared by 0 bases and J by 7 bases, with 7 bases of the junction left unmatched. The CDR3 sequence is CASSQDAGLAGRNEQFF. CDR3 sequence (DNA): TGCGCCAGCAGCCAAGACGCCGGACTAGCGGGGCGGAATGAGCAGTTCTTC.

V and J are TRBV19 and TRBJ1-2; D uncertain. This CDR3 spans 12 amino acids. V was cut by 2 bases and J by 6 bases, with 7 bases left in between. CDR1 and CDR2 (germline): LNHDA, SQIVND (reference sequence). The CDR3 is CASSIRHDGYTF. CDR3 DNA: TGTGCCAGTAGTATAAGACATGATGGCTACACCTTC.

The CDR3 bases are TGTGCCAGCAGCTTAACTAGCGGGGGGGATGGAGATACGCAGTATTTT. This translates into CASSLTSGGDGDTQYF. This chain uses TRBV11-3 with TRBJ2-3, with 13 bases lining up with TRBD2. CDR3 length: 16 amino acids. The junction had 4 bases not matched to a gene; V was cut back by 2 bases and J by 5 bases. Germline V gene data show CDR1 as SGHNT and CDR2 as YENEEA.

This clone has just one count. The rearrangement links TRBV6-1 to TRBJ2-7; 7 bases are a match to TRBD1. V was pared by 8 bases and J by 2 bases, with 9 bases of the junction left unmatched. CDR1 MNHNS and CDR2 SASEGT come from the germline V gene. This CDR3 has 14 amino acids. CDR3 in DNA: TGTGCCAGCCCAGGGACAGCTGATACCTACGAGCAGTACTTC. This translates into CASPGTADTYEQYF.

The V call is TRBV5-6, the J call TRBJ2-2, with D possibly matching TRBD2 (6 bases). The CDR3 covers 13 residues. Germline CDR1 SGHDT, CDR2 YYEEEE. With 4 bases removed from V and 6 bases from J, the gap between germline ends came to 10 bases. The CDR3 DNA follows: TGTGCCAGCAGCATGACTAGGGCCGGGGAGCTGTTTTTT. This codes for CASSMTRAGELFF. Complete variable domain (other parts from reference TRBV5-6 and TRBJ2-2): DAGVTQSPTHLIKTRGQQVTLRCSPKSGHDTVSWYQQALGQGPQFIFQYYEEEERQRGNFPDRFSGHQFPNYSSELNVNALLLGDSALYLCASSMTRAGELFFGEGSRLTVL.

The V and J genes are TRBV6-1 and TRBJ2-7; the D is unclear. CDR3 length: 14 residues. V was shortened by 3 bases and J by 3 bases, with 12 bases between the two germline ends. Germline-derived CDR1 and CDR2 are MNHNS and SASEGT. The CDR3 DNA reads TGTGCCAGCAGTGATGGGCAGTCAGGCTACGAGCAGTACTTC. Translated, it gives CASSDGQSGYEQYF.

This sequence joins TRBV28 and TRBJ2-1; D possibly corresponds to TRBD1 (5 bases). V was pared by 3 bases and J by 7 bases, with 10 bases between. The CDR3 contains 13 residues. Germline assignment: CDR1 MDHEN and CDR2 SYDVKM. The CDR3 bases are TGTGCCAGCAGTTTTAGGGGTAGGAATGAGCAGTTCTTC. It yields the protein CASSFRGRNEQFF.

The genes are TRBV15 and TRBJ2-1; TRBD2 matches at 9 bases. The germline gives CDR1 LNHNV, CDR2 YYDKDF (reference sequence). The CDR3 is 17 amino acids. With 1 base clipped from V and 2 bases from J, the junction kept 6 bases outside the gene matches. CDR3 DNA: TGTGCCACCAGCAGAGCCCGACTAGCGGAGACCTACAATGAGCAGTTCTTC. Encoded protein: CATSRARLAETYNEQFF.

In its sample, this clone was seen once. The chain links TRBV19 to TRBJ2-7; the D gene is possibly TRBD1 (7 bases). V lost 4 bases and J lost 4, with 17 bases in between. The CDR3 has 15 amino acids. CDR1 LNHDA and CDR2 SQIVND come from the germline V gene (reference sequence). The CDR3 loop is CASSSGTATGYEQYF. Here the CDR3 DNA reads TGTGCCAGTAGTAGCGGGACAGCTACGGGATACGAGCAGTACTTC.

This clone was counted a few times. This chain uses TRBV18 with TRBJ1-1; D might be TRBD1 (5 bases). V was trimmed by 5 bases and J by 1 base, leaving 11 bases between them. This CDR3 has 14 residues. Looked up from germline, CDR1 is KGHSH and CDR2 is LQKENI. CDR3 residues: CASSATDENTEAFF. The CDR3 DNA is TGTGCCAGCTCAGCGACAGACGAGAACACTGAAGCTTTCTTT.

Here the CDR3 DNA reads TGTGCCAGCAGCTTAGGACAGGGGGAGGTCACAGATACGCAGTATTTT. This codes for CASSLGQGEVTDTQYF. The chain joins TRBV11-2 to TRBJ2-3; 9 nucleotides match TRBD1. The V gene's germline CDR1 is SGHAT and CDR2 FQNNGV. The J segment lost 2 bases and the V segment lost 1 base, leaving 4 bases of the junction unmatched. CDR3 length: 16 amino acids.

The V gene is TRBV11-2, the J gene TRBJ2-3; 10 bases are shared with TRBD2. The length of the CDR3 is 17 residues. J gave up 6 bases and V 1 base, and 10 bases lay outside the gene matches. Germline V lookup: CDR1 SGHAT, CDR2 FQNNGV. The CDR3 loop reads CASSLVYLASGSDTQYF. Written as DNA, the CDR3 is TGTGCCAGCAGCTTAGTCTATCTGGCTAGCGGGAGTGATACGCAGTATTTT.

CDR3 in amino acids: CASRPEYWGRRTGELFF. In DNA, the CDR3 is TGCGCCAGCAGACCGGAGTATTGGGGGCGCAGGACCGGGGAGCTGTTTTTT. The chain combines TRBV10-2 with TRBJ2-2; possible D gene TRBD1, 6 bases. Trimming removed 6 bases at V and 5 bases at J, with 22 bases between. Germline CDR1 WSHSY, CDR2 SAAADI. This CDR3 is 17 amino acids long.

This clone showed up just a few times. V usage is TRBV6-1 and J usage is TRBJ2-3; TRBD2 matches 16 bases. The CDR3 length is 19 residues. Germline loops: CDR1 MNHNS, CDR2 SASEGT. Losses at the gene ends were 3 bases for V and 4 bases for J; bases not matched to a gene: 10. The CDR3 reads CASSEGTSGGVGGSDTQYF. CDR3 nucleotide sequence: TGTGCCAGCAGTGAGGGGACTAGCGGGGGGGTAGGCGGATCAGATACGCAGTATTTT.

The chain couples TRBV5-1 to TRBJ2-3, with 8 bases aligning to TRBD2. The V gene's germline CDR1 is SGHRS and CDR2 YFSETQ. This CDR3 contains 16 residues. Trimming cost V 1 base and J 2 bases; bases outside gene matches: 6. CDR3 in amino acids: CASSLTGGPSTDTQYF. DNA of the CDR3: TGCGCCAGCAGCTTGACGGGAGGGCCCTCCACAGATACGCAGTATTTT.

The CDR3 nucleotides are TGCGCCAGCACCCTGATGGGGGGATGGCAAGAGACCCAGTACTTC. Protein product: CASTLMGGWQETQYF. The chain recombines TRBV5-1 with TRBJ2-5, with a tentative D call TRBD2 (6 bases). The CDR3 length is 15 residues. V was clipped by 6 bases and J by 2 bases, with 17 bases between them. CDR1 SGHRS and CDR2 YFSETQ come from the germline V gene.

The J gene is TRBJ2-7, the V gene TRBV7-8; TRBD2 aligns across 9 bases. The CDR3 spans 16 residues. Germline CDR1 is SGHVS and CDR2 is FQNEAQ. With V trimmed by 2 bases and J by 4 bases, 9 bases remained unmatched. The CDR3: CASSLQGREGLYEQYF. The CDR3 nucleotides read TGTGCCAGCAGCTTACAGGGGCGGGAGGGCCTTTACGAGCAGTACTTC.

The chain combines TRBV27 with TRBJ1-3, with 7 bases identical to TRBD1. The CDR3 is 17 residues long. Germline V CDR1 and CDR2: MNHEY, SMNVEV (reference sequence). J gave up 0 bases and V 1 base, and 6 bases lay outside the gene matches. The DNA of the CDR3 is TGTGCCAGCAGTTTATTTGGCAGGGGGGTCTCTGGAAACACCATATATTTT. It encodes CASSLFGRGVSGNTIYF.

The V gene is TRBV5-6, the J gene TRBJ2-2, with D unresolved. Germline-derived CDR1 and CDR2 are SGHDT and YYEEEE. There are 13 residues in the CDR3. Trimming shortened V by 5 bases and J by 5 bases, and 10 bases separated the two germline ends. CDR3 in DNA: TGTGCCAGCAGGGGTAGGAGAACCGGGGAGCTGTTTTTT. Translation gives CASRGRRTGELFF.

V is TRBV2 and J is TRBJ2-1, with 8 bases matching TRBD2. Germline V gives CDR1 SNHLY, CDR2 FYNNEI. The CDR3 consists of 14 residues. V lost 11 bases, J lost 2 bases, and 8 bases stayed unmatched. The CDR3 DNA is TGTGCCGGACGGGGGGGCGGAACCTACAATGAGCAGTTCTTC. Protein product: CAGRGGGTYNEQFF.

This rearrangement joins TRBV4-3 to TRBJ1-2; 8 bases agree with TRBD1. The CDR3 totals 14 residues. Germline loops: CDR1 LGHNA, CDR2 YSLEER. J lost 6 bases, V lost 1 base, and 4 bases had no gene match. The CDR3 DNA sequence: TGCGCCAGCAGCCAAGGACAGGGGTCGAATGGCTACACCTTC. This translates into CASSQGQGSNGYTF.

On this clone itself: Other DNA sequences in this specimen translate into the identical CDR3. The chain is built from TRBV5-1 and TRBJ2-1, with D possibly matching TRBD2 (5 bases). Between the trimmed V and J ends, which lost 2 bases and 3 bases, there was a span of 6 bases. Germline CDR1 SGHRS, CDR2 YFSETQ. This CDR3 is 13 amino acids long. CDR3 DNA sequence: TGCGCCAGCAGCTTAGGGAGCTACAATGAGCAGTTCTTC. Translated, it gives CASSLGSYNEQFF.

This clone was recorded once. The genes are TRBV4-1 and TRBJ2-5; D is possibly TRBD1 (6 bases). Trimming took 0 bases from V and 2 from J, leaving 10 bases between them. Per germline, CDR1 MGHRA and CDR2 YSYEKL. CDR3 size: 15 residues. CDR3 in amino acids: CASSQEGALQETQYF. The CDR3 DNA follows: TGCGCCAGCAGCCAAGAGGGGGCTCTACAAGAGACCCAGTACTTC.

This clone has only one observation. V gene TRBV6-4 combines with J gene TRBJ2-1; 9 positions agree with TRBD1. CDR1 MRHNA and CDR2 SNTAGT come from the germline V gene. CDR3 length: 15 residues. The ends lost 2 bases at V and 4 bases at J; junction bases unmatched: 3. CDR3 amino acids: CASSDTGGGYNEQFF. The CDR3 nucleotides read TGTGCCAGCAGTGACACAGGGGGCGGTTACAATGAGCAGTTCTTC.

This chain joins TRBV6-1 and TRBJ2-1; TRBD2 aligns across 10 bases. The CDR3 totals 17 residues. V lost 3 bases, J lost 7 bases, and 12 bases stayed unmatched. Germline loops: CDR1 MNHNS, CDR2 SASEGT. CDR3 sequence reads: CASSDRPSGGGKNEQFF. The CDR3 bases are TGTGCCAGCAGTGACAGGCCGAGCGGGGGGGGGAAAAATGAGCAGTTCTTC.

The table lists this clone with a few counts. V is TRBV29-1 and J is TRBJ2-1, with 16 bases matching TRBD2. J gave up 8 bases and V 4 bases, and 8 bases lay outside the gene matches. This CDR3 spans 16 amino acids. Germline CDR1 is SQVTM and CDR2 is ANQGSEA. CDR3 in amino acids: CSVGGTSGGVGDEQFF. In DNA, the CDR3 is TGCAGCGTTGGGGGGACTAGCGGGGGGGTTGGCGATGAGCAGTTCTTC.